Sequencing of this T cell receptor (beta chain) was carried out in a study of early T cells in non-severe SARS-CoV-2 infection. Study-level background: Sequenced bulk RNA came from whole blood that was unsorted, and chains were unpaired.

This clonotype turned up a few times. V lost 0 bases to trimming and J lost 15 bases, with 9 bases between them. The CDR3 loop spans 12 amino acids. Germline V gene sequence: CDR1 LGHDT, CDR2 YNNKEL (reference sequence). Unique molecular identifiers were added to individual cDNA molecules. Each CDR3 protein gets one entry after TCRdb re-called the 5' RACE reads with MiXCR. The sample lists 50,000 to 60,000 distinct CDR3 sequences, approximately 9.9% occurring once. This TCR came from an adult who was a healthcare worker with PCR-confirmed SARS-CoV-2 infection or an uninfected control (not recorded which). Sequencing used whole blood. V and J are TRBV3-1 and TRBJ1-6, with D perhaps TRBD1 (5 bases). Here the CDR3 reads CASSQEGRVLHF. The CDR3 coding sequence is TGTGCCAGCAGCCAAGAGGGACGGGTCCTCCACTTT.